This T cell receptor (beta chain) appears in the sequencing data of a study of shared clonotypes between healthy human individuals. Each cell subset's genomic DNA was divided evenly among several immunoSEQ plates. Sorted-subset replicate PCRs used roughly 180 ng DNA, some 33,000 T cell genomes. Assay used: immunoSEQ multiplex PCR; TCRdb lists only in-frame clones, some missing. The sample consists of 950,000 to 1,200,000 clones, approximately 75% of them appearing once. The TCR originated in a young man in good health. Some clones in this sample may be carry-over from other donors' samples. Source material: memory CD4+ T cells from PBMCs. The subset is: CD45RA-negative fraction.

CDR3 loop: CASSLTSGTSEQFF. The CDR3 DNA reads as TGTGCCAGCAGCCTCACTAGCGGGACTTCTGAGCAGTTCTTC. V and J are TRBV7-3 and TRBJ2-1, with 10 bases matching TRBD2. J lost 9 bases, V lost 5 bases, and 7 bases had no gene match. Germline loops: CDR1 SGHTA, CDR2 FQGTGA. The CDR3 spans 14 residues.